The present TCR beta chain was sequenced within a study of blood T cell repertoires in COVID-19. The overall study: In each case, the material was cDNA or gDNA derived from T cells, B-cell-depleted T cells, or PBMCs.

This CDR3 spans 14 amino acids. Germline loops: CDR1 WSHSY, CDR2 SAAADI. Trimming took 8 bases from V and 6 from J; bases not matched to a gene: 5. The authors' processing: Estimates of nucleated cell counts were drawn from the amplification of reference gene primers. Profiling relied on immunoSEQ multiplex PCR, and the TCRdb table lists in-frame clones only, not all of them. Clone size and the V and J calls come from that table; the DNA yielded D and trimming. The sample lists some 530,000 clones; approximately 83% were seen once. Sequencing input: peripheral blood. The chain carries TRBV10-2 and TRBJ2-1; 12 positions match TRBD2. The receptor was derived from a human donor in a cohort sampled during active COVID-19. Here the CDR3 DNA reads TGCGCCAGCGAGACTAGCGGGAGTCGCAATGAGCAGTTCTTC. Translated: CASETSGSRNEQFF.